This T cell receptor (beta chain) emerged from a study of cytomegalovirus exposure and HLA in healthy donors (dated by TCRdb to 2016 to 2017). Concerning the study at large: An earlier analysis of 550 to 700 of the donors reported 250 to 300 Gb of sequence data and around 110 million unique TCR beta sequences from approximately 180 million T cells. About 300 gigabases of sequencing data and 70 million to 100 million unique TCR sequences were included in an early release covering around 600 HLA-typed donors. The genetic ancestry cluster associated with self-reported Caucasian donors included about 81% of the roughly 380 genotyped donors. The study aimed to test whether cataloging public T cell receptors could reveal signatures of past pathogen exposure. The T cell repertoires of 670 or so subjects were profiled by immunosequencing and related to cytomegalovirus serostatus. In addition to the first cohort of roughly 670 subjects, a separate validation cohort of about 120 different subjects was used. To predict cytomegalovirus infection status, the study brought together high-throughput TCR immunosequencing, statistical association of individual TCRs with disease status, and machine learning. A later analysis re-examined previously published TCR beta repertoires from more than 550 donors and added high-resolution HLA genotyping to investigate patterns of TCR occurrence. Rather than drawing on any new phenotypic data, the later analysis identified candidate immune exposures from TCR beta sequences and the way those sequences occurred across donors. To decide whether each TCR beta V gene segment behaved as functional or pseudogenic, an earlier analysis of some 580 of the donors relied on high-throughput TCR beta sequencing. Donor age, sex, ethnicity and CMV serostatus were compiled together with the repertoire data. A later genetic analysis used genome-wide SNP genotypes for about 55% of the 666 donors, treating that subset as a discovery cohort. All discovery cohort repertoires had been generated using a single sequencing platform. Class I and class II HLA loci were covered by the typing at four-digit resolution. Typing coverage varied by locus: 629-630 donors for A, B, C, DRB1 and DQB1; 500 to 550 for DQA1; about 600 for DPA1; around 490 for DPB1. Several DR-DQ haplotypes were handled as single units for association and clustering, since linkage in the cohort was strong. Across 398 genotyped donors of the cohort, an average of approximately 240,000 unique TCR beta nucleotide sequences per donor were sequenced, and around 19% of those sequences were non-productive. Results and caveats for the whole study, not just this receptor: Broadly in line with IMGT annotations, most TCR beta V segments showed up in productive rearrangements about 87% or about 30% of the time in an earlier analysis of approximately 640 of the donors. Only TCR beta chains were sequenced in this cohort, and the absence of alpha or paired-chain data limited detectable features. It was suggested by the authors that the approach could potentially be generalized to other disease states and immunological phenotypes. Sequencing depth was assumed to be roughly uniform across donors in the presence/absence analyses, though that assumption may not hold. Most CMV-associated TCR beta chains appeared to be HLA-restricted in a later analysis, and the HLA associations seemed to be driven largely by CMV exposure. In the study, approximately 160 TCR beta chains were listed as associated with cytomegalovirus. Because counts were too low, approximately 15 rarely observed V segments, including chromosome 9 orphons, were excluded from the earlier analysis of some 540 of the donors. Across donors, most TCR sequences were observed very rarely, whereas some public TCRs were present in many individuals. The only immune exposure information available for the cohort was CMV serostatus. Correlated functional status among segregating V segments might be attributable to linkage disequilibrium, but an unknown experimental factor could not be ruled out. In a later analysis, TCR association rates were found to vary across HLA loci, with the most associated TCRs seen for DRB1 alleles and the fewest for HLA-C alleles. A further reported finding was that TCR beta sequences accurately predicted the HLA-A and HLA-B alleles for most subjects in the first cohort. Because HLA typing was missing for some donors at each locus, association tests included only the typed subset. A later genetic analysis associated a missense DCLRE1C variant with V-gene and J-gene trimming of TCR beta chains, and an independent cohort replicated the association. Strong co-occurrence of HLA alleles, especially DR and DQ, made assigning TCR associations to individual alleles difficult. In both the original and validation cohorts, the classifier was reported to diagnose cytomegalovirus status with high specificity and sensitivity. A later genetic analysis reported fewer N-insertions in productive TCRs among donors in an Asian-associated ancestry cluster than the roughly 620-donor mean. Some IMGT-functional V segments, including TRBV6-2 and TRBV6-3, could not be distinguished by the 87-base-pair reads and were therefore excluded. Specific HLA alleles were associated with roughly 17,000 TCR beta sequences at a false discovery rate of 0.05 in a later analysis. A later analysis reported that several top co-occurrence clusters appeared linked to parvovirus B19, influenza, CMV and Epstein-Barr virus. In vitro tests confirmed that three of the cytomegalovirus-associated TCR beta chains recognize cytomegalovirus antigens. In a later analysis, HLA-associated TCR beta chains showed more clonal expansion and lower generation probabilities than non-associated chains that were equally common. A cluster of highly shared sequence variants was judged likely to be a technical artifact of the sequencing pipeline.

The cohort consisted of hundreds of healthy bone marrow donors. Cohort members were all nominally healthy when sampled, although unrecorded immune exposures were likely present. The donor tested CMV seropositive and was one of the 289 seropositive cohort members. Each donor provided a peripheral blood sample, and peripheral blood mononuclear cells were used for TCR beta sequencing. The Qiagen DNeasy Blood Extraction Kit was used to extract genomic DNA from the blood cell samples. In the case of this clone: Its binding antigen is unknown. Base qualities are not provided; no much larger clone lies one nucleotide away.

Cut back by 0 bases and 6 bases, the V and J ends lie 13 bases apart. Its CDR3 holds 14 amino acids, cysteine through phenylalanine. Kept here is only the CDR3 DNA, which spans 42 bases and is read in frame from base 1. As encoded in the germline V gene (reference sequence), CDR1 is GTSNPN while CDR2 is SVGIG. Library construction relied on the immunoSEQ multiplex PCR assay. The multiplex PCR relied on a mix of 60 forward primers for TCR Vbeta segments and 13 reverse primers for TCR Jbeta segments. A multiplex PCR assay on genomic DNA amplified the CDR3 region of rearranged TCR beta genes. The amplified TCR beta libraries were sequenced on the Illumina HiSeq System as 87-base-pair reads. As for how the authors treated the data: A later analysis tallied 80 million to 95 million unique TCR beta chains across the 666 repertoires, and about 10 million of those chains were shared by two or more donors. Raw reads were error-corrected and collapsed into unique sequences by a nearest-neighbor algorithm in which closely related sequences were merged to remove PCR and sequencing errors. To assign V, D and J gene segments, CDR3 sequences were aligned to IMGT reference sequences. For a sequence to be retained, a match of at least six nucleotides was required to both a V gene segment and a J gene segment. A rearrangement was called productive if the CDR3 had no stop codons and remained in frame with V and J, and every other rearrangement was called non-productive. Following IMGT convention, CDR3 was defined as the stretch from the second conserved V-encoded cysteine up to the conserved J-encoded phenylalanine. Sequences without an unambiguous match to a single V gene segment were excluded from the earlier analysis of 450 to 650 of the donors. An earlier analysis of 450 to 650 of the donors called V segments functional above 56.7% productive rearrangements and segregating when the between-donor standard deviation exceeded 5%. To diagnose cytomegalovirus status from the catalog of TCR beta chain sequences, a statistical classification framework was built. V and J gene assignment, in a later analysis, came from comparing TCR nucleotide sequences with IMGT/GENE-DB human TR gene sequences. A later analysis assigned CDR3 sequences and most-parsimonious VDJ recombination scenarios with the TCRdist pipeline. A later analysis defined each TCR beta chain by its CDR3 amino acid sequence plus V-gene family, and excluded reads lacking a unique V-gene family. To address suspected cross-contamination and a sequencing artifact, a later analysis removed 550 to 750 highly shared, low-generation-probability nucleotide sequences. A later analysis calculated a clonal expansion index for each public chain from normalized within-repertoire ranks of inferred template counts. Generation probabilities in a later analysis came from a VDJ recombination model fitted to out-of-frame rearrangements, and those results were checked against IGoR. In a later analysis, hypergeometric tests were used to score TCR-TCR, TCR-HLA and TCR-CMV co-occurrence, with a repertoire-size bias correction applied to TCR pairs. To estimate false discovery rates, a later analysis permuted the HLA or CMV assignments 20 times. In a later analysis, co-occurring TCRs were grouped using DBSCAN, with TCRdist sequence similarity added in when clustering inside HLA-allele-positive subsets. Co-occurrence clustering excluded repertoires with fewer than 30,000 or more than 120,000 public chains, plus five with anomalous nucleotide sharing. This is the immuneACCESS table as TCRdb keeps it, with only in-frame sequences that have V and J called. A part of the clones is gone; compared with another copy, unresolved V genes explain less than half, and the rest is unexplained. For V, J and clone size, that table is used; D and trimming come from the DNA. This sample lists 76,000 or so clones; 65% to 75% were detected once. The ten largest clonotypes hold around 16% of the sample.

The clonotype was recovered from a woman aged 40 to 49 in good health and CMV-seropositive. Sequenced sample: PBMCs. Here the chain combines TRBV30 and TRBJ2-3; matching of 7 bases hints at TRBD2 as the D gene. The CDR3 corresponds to CAWSVAGAGDTQYF. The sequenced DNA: TGTGCCTGGAGTGTTGCGGGGGCAGGGGATACGCAGTATTTT.